Presented here are 12 T cell receptor beta chains from one specimen sequenced in a study of blood T cell repertoires in COVID-19. Assay: immunoSEQ multiplex PCR; the TCRdb copy retains only in-frame clones and omits some. The repertoire includes 170,000 or so clones, 85% to 95% of them detected once, and 0.53% sits in the top ten. Source material: peripheral blood. Receptor source: a man between 45 and 60 years old with acute or convalescent COVID-19.

The sample holds one count of this clone. The gene calls are TRBV9 and TRBJ2-7, with D tentatively TRBD1 (6 bases). This CDR3 has 14 amino acids. Trimming shortened V by 0 bases and J by 5 bases, and 12 bases separated the two germline ends. CDR1 is SGDLS and CDR2 is YYNGEE in the germline V gene. The chain's CDR3 is CASSVGGGPNEQYF. As DNA, the CDR3 is TGTGCCAGCAGCGTAGGAGGGGGTCCCAACGAGCAGTACTTC.

This clone has a handful of counts. The chain carries TRBV7-2 and TRBJ2-7; 8 bases are a match to TRBD1. Trimming removed 0 bases from V and 5 bases from J; junction bases left unmatched: 6. The V gene's germline CDR1 is SGHTA and CDR2 FQGNSA. This CDR3 contains 15 residues. The DNA for the CDR3 is TGTGCCAGCAGCTTAGCGAGCGGACAGGGCCACGAGCAGTACTTC. Its translation is CASSLASGQGHEQYF.

J is TRBJ2-1 and V is TRBV27, with TRBD1 matching over 8 bases. Germline loops: CDR1 MNHEY, CDR2 SMNVEV (reference sequence). Trimming at V came to 4 bases and at J to 9 bases, leaving 8 bases not matched to a gene. This CDR3 has 14 amino acids. CDR3 coding DNA: TGTGCCAGCAGTTCCCCGTTCGGGACAGGTGAGCAGTTCTTC. This gives the protein CASSSPFGTGEQFF.

The chain joins TRBV14 to TRBJ2-2; D perhaps matches TRBD2 (6 bases). This CDR3 spans 15 amino acids. CDR1 and CDR2 from the germline V gene are SGHDN and FVKESK. The V gene lost 7 bases and the J gene lost 6 bases, with 18 bases spanning the gap. The CDR3 nucleotides are TGTGCCAGCAATTCGGGGGTCAAGTCACCCGGGGAGCTGTTTTTT. It codes for CASNSGVKSPGELFF.

This chain uses TRBV4-1 with TRBJ1-1; D is possibly TRBD1 (5 bases). Germline loops: CDR1 MGHRA, CDR2 YSYEKL. The V end was cut by 2 bases, the J end by 7 bases, with 14 bases between. This CDR3 is 14 amino acids long. The CDR3 reads CASSQRLGGYEAFF. The CDR3 DNA is TGCGCCAGCAGCCAACGCTTGGGGGGATATGAAGCTTTCTTT.

The V call is TRBV2, the J call TRBJ1-5, with unresolved D. The CDR3 consists of 13 residues. Germline-derived CDR1 and CDR2 are SNHLY and FYNNEI. The germline V and J ends were trimmed by 7 bases and 1 base, with 8 bases remaining between them. The CDR3 is CASIPQSNQPQHF. CDR3 DNA sequence: TGTGCCAGCATCCCCCAGAGCAATCAGCCCCAGCATTTT.

This chain joins TRBV28 and TRBJ1-1, with D possibly being TRBD1 (5 bases). The germline CDR1 and CDR2 sequences are MDHEN and SYDVKM. V was trimmed by 10 bases and J by 4 bases, leaving 16 bases between them. CDR3 size: 13 residues. The CDR3, as DNA: TGTGCCATCACAGGCTTAGGGGTCACTGAAGCTTTCTTT. This sequence encodes CAITGLGVTEAFF.

J is TRBJ2-7 and V is TRBV19; TRBD1 matches at 7 bases. This CDR3 contains 15 residues. V lost 6 bases to trimming and J lost 5 bases; unmatched junction nucleotides: 13. Germline V gene sequence: CDR1 LNHDA, CDR2 SQIVND (reference sequence). In DNA, the CDR3 is TGTGCCAGTAGCACCCAACACGGACAGGCCCACGAGCAGTACGTC. As protein: CASSTQHGQAHEQYV.

CDR3 in amino acids: CASSWRGVAGELFF. DNA for the CDR3: TGTGCCAGCAGCTGGAGGGGAGTCGCCGGGGAGCTGTTTTTT. The V gene is TRBV5-4, the J gene TRBJ2-2; TRBD2 is a possible D gene (6 bases). CDR3 size: 14 residues. Germline CDR1 reads SGHNT; CDR2 reads YYREEE (reference sequence). The V end lost 3 bases, the J end lost 6 bases, and 12 bases lay between the germline ends.

The chain carries TRBV9 and TRBJ2-2, with a possible D match to TRBD2 (6 bases). CDR1 and CDR2 (germline): SGDLS, YYNGEE. V lost 4 bases and J 7 bases, leaving 20 bases between the germline ends. The CDR3 totals 16 residues. CDR3 sequence (DNA): TGTGCCAGCAGCTCTAATCCGGAGGGGATGGGCGGGGAGCTGTTTTTT. This sequence encodes CASSSNPEGMGGELFF.

V is TRBV19 and J is TRBJ2-7, with 9 bases that match TRBD2. This CDR3 is 14 amino acids long. V lost 1 base, J lost 7 bases, and 5 bases stayed unmatched. The germline V gene has CDR1 LNHDA and CDR2 SQIVND (reference sequence). For the CDR3, the DNA is TGTGCCAGTAGTATAGGCGGGAGGGCCTCGGAGCAGTACTTC. Amino acids: CASSIGGRASEQYF.

The chain combines TRBV12-3 or TRBV12-4 with TRBJ2-2; 9 nucleotides agree with TRBD2. The CDR3 has 13 residues. V gave up 9 bases and J gave up 10 bases; unmatched junction bases: 9. The CDR3 spells CASWASGKVELFF. The CDR3 DNA reads as TGTGCCAGTTGGGCTAGCGGGAAAGTGGAGCTGTTTTTT.